This T cell receptor beta chain comes out of a study of cytomegalovirus exposure and HLA in healthy donors. General observations from the study: The classifier reportedly diagnosed cytomegalovirus status with high sensitivity and specificity. Most observed TCR sequences were rare, whereas some public TCRs were detected in many donors.

Remarks on this clone: Its antigen remains unidentified.

Amplification used 60 Vbeta primers and 13 Jbeta primers. Generated by immunoSEQ multiplex PCR, the TCRdb table keeps only in-frame clones and is missing some. The sample carries approximately 170,000 clones, approximately 81% recorded once. CDR3 length equals 15 residues. Germline CDR1 is SGHRS and CDR2 is YFSETQ. The ends were cut back, 3 bases at V and 8 bases at J, with 15 bases in the middle. The V gene is TRBV5-1, the J gene TRBJ1-6, with D perhaps TRBD1 (5 bases). The receptor was derived from a boy aged 2 to 10 in good health and CMV-seronegative. Sequenced material: PBMCs. CDR3 region: CASSSKEQAYSPLHF. In DNA, the CDR3 is TGCGCCAGCAGCTCCAAGGAACAGGCTTATTCACCCCTCCACTTT.